This T cell receptor (beta chain) was captured by sequencing in a study of T cells in Graves' hyperthyroidism and ophthalmopathy. Regarding the study as a whole: Researchers found most expanded thyroid clonotypes above 0.001 in blood as well.

Template material for amplifying TCR beta CDR3 regions consisted of RNA transcripts. First-round RT-PCR of the TCR CDR3 relied on the HTBI primer set. Via MiXCR, TCRdb re-called the multiplex PCR reads, giving one row per CDR3 protein. The sample lists more than 350,000 distinct CDR3 sequences; approximately 16% were seen once. Germline CDR1 is SGHVS and CDR2 is FQNEAQ. V lost 1 base and J lost 0, with 11 bases in between. The CDR3 totals 16 residues. This sample holds PBMCs from less than 11 ml fresh peripheral blood. There are many counts of this clonotype. Its antigen is unidentified. Sequenced: blood. The chain recombines TRBV7-8 with TRBJ2-3; D unclear. This receptor was obtained from an older woman with Graves' ophthalmopathy. CDR3 nucleotide sequence: TGTGCCAGCAGCTTAGTACCAGCGCCGAGCACAGATACGCAGTATTTT. It encodes CASSLVPAPSTDTQYF.